These 8 T cell receptor beta chains came from one sample sequenced in a study of CD8+ T cells in alopecia areata. Investigators isolated RNA and reverse transcribed it into cDNA to act as the sequencing template. Only in-frame clones appear in the TCRdb table, and some are missing; sequencing was by immunoSEQ multiplex PCR. The repertoire holds under 65,000 clones, with around 40% as singletons. Material: NKG2D-low CD8+ T cells sorted from blood. The source is a human donor with alopecia areata.

This clone was counted a few times. The chain employs TRBV7-9 and TRBJ2-7; 9 bases align to TRBD2. CDR1 and CDR2 from the germline V gene are SEHNR and FQNEAQ (reference sequence). The trim removed 5 bases at V and 5 bases at J, leaving 7 bases unmatched. This CDR3 is 14 amino acids long. The CDR3 reads CASSPQGGGDEQYF. The CDR3 coding sequence is TGTGCCAGCAGCCCACAGGGCGGGGGGGACGAGCAGTACTTC.

The rearrangement uses TRBV7-3 and TRBJ2-6; TRBD2 might be the D (5 bases). The CDR3 is made up of 18 amino acids. V lost 5 bases to trimming and J lost 0 bases, with 17 bases between them. The germline CDR1 and CDR2 sequences are SGHTA and FQGTGA. The CDR3 DNA is TGTGCCAGCAGCGAAAGAGGGCAGGCCTTCTCTGGGGCCAACGTCCTGACTTTC. Translation: CASSERGQAFSGANVLTF.

The rearrangement links TRBV25-1 to TRBJ1-5; a possible D gene is TRBD1 (5 bases). Trimming took off 3 bases at V and 6 bases at J, with 12 bases between the two ends. This CDR3 is 14 amino acids long. Germline V lookup: CDR1 MGHDK, CDR2 SYGVNS. The CDR3 loop is CASSDLIDSQPQHF. In nucleotides, the CDR3 is TGTGCCAGCAGTGACCTCATCGACAGTCAGCCCCAGCATTTT.

This chain connects TRBV27 to TRBJ2-2; D ambiguous. CDR3 size: 14 residues. Trimming removed 3 bases from V and 1 base from J, with 6 bases in between. Per the germline V gene, CDR1 is MNHEY and CDR2 is SMNVEV (reference sequence). CDR3 bases: TGTGCCAGCAGTTTCAAGAGGAACACCGGGGAGCTGTTTTTT. Protein sequence: CASSFKRNTGELFF.

The J gene is TRBJ2-6, the V gene TRBV29-1, with D tentatively TRBD1 (6 bases). The germline V gene encodes CDR1 SQVTM and CDR2 ANQGSEA. This CDR3 contains 14 residues. The ends were cut back, 5 bases at V and 3 bases at J, with 11 bases in the middle. This chain's CDR3 is CSVLDRIGANVLTF. DNA for the CDR3: TGCAGCGTTTTAGACAGGATTGGGGCCAACGTCCTGACTTTC.

The sample holds one count of this clone. This chain connects TRBV9 to TRBJ2-2; maybe TRBD2 (6 bases). Trimming took off 2 bases at V and 4 bases at J, with 15 bases between the two ends. CDR3 size: 16 residues. Germline assignment: CDR1 SGDLS and CDR2 YYNGEE. The CDR3 nucleotides read TGTGCCAGCAGCGTTCGGTACGGGGGAGGCACCGGGGAGCTGTTTTTT. Amino acid sequence: CASSVRYGGGTGELFF.

The chain has TRBV27 and TRBJ1-1, with D maybe TRBD1 (6 bases). Germline V gene lookup returns CDR1 MNHEY and CDR2 SMNVEV (reference sequence). With 3 bases removed from V and 7 bases from J, the gap between germline ends came to 9 bases. This CDR3 has 12 amino acids. The chain's CDR3 is CASSFGRGEAFF. CDR3 bases: TGTGCCAGCAGTTTTGGCAGGGGTGAAGCTTTCTTT.

CDR3 in DNA: TGTGCCAGTAGTACCGCGGACAGTGACTACGAGCAGTACTTC. It yields the protein CASSTADSDYEQYF. The J gene is TRBJ2-7, the V gene TRBV19; tentatively, D is TRBD1 (6 bases). Trimming removed 4 bases at V and 3 bases at J, with 13 bases between. From germline, CDR1 is LNHDA and CDR2 SQIVND (reference sequence). The CDR3 loop spans 14 amino acids.